The 19 T cell receptor beta chains listed next were all sequenced from one sample in a study of tissue T cells after allogeneic stem cell transplantation. Sequenced by immunoSEQ multiplex PCR; TCRdb stores in-frame clones only, minus some. The sample has just over 25,000 clones, 91% seen once; the top ten hold about 2%. The sample in question was blood, obtained before transplantation. All receptors derive from a male donor older than 55 who later had graft-versus-host disease after an allogeneic stem cell transplant.

V and J are TRBV5-4 and TRBJ2-1, with D uncertain. V lost 1 base and J lost 0, with 11 bases in between. The CDR3 has 16 amino acids. Germline V gene data show CDR1 as SGHNT and CDR2 as YYREEE (reference sequence). CDR3 bases: TGTGCCAGCAGCTTGAAGGGTTTAAGCTCCTACAATGAGCAGTTCTTC. It specifies CASSLKGLSSYNEQFF.

The chain links TRBV7-2 to TRBJ2-2; the match to TRBD1 covers 9 bases. The junction had 5 bases not matched to a gene; V was cut back by 2 bases and J by 4 bases. The CDR3 loop spans 16 amino acids. Germline V gene lookup returns CDR1 SGHTA and CDR2 FQGNSA. CDR3 sequence reads: CASSLTQGARTGELFF. DNA for the CDR3: TGTGCCAGCAGCTTAACACAGGGGGCGCGCACCGGGGAGCTGTTTTTT.

The CDR3 loop reads CASSPPNATSPYEQYF. The DNA of the CDR3 is TGTGCCAGCTCACCACCGAACGCGACTTCCCCCTACGAGCAGTACTTC. The V gene is TRBV18, the J gene TRBJ2-7, with D unresolved. The V end lost 0 bases, the J end lost 2 bases, and 14 bases lay between the germline ends. The germline V gene has CDR1 KGHSH and CDR2 LQKENI. The CDR3 is 16 amino acids.

The rearrangement links TRBV18 to TRBJ1-4; D possibly corresponds to TRBD1 (5 bases). V was trimmed by 3 bases and J by 0 bases, leaving 11 bases between them. In germline, CDR1 is KGHSH, CDR2 LQKENI. The CDR3 has 16 amino acids. CDR3 nucleotides: TGTGCCAGCTCACCTTCCTCGGGGGCAACTAATGAAAAACTGTTTTTT. Translation gives CASSPSSGATNEKLFF.

The chain recombines TRBV25-1 with TRBJ2-2, with 7 bases fitting TRBD2. From germline, CDR1 is MGHDK and CDR2 SYGVNS. The V segment lost 3 bases and the J segment 4 bases; nucleotides outside the gene matches: 5. This CDR3 spans 15 amino acids. In nucleotides, the CDR3 is TGTGCCAGCAGTGATCGGACTAGGAGCACCGGGGAGCTGTTTTTT. Translation gives CASSDRTRSTGELFF.

This chain links TRBV9 with TRBJ1-1, with TRBD1 matching over 8 bases. CDR1 and CDR2 from the germline V gene are SGDLS and YYNGEE. There are 13 residues in the CDR3. Unmatched junction bases numbered 2, after V lost 3 bases and J lost 4 bases. CDR3 nucleotide sequence: TGTGCCAGCAGCGCCACAGGGGGCACTGAAGCTTTCTTT. Translated, it gives CASSATGGTEAFF.

This sequence joins TRBV11-2 and TRBJ1-4, with a possible D match to TRBD1 (6 bases). V gave up 5 bases and J gave up 3 bases, with 10 bases separating them. This CDR3 is built from 14 residues. Germline CDR1 reads SGHAT; CDR2 reads FQNNGV. The chain's CDR3 is CASSRTASNEKLFF. The CDR3 region has the DNA TGTGCCAGCAGCCGGACAGCTTCTAATGAAAAACTGTTTTTT.

The V and J genes are TRBV6-5 and TRBJ1-1, with 10 bases lining up with TRBD1. Germline values: CDR1 MNHEY, CDR2 SVGAGI. The CDR3 is made up of 15 amino acids. V lost 4 bases, J lost 1 base, and 3 bases stayed unmatched. The CDR3 reads CASSSRTGGNTEAFF. In DNA form, the CDR3 reads TGTGCCAGCAGTTCCAGGACAGGGGGGAACACTGAAGCTTTCTTT.

CDR3 nucleotide sequence: TGTGCCAGCAGCGTAGACGGGAGCACAGATACGCAGTATTTT. Its protein is CASSVDGSTDTQYF. V and J are TRBV9 and TRBJ2-3, with D unresolved. The germline V and J ends were trimmed by 0 bases and 0 bases, with 5 bases remaining between them. The CDR3 is 14 amino acids. Germline V gene lookup returns CDR1 SGDLS and CDR2 YYNGEE.

This clone was recorded once. The chain has TRBV19 and TRBJ2-5; 8 bases are a match to TRBD1. Germline values: CDR1 LNHDA, CDR2 SQIVND (reference sequence). The V and J ends lost 3 bases and 1 base, in that order; junction bases with no gene match: 7. CDR3 length: 16 amino acids. The DNA of the CDR3 is TGTGCCAGTAGTATGGTTTCAGGGGGCGTCCAAGAGACCCAGTACTTC. This translates into CASSMVSGGVQETQYF.

The rearrangement joins TRBV3-1 (or the pseudogene TRBV3-2) to TRBJ2-3; possibly TRBD1 for D (5 bases). CDR3 length: 15 amino acids. V lost 2 bases and J 10 bases, leaving 19 bases between the germline ends. Germline V CDR1 and CDR2: LGHDT, YNNKEL (reference sequence). CDR3 in DNA: TGTGCCAGCAGCCAACCTTCCAGGGAACCAAGGGCGCAGTATTTT. Its translation is CASSQPSREPRAQYF.

The gene calls are TRBV7-2 and TRBJ1-1; TRBD1 is a possible D gene (5 bases). V was cut by 1 base and J by 1 base, with 16 bases left in between. Germline assignment: CDR1 SGHTA and CDR2 FQGNSA. This CDR3 has 17 amino acids. CDR3 loop: CASSLENRGGWNTEAFF. For the CDR3, the DNA is TGTGCCAGCAGCTTAGAAAATCGTGGGGGTTGGAACACTGAAGCTTTCTTT.

The gene calls are TRBV9 and TRBJ1-3, with D hard to call. Germline V CDR1 and CDR2: SGDLS, YYNGEE. The CDR3 is 16 residues long. Trimming took off 0 bases at V and 0 bases at J, with 10 bases between the two ends. DNA for the CDR3: TGTGCCAGCAGCGTAGACGCCCCGAGCTCTGGAAACACCATATATTTT. It translates to CASSVDAPSSGNTIYF.

This clone was recorded a few times. This chain joins TRBV6-1 and TRBJ2-6, with a tentative D call TRBD2 (5 bases). Germline CDR1 reads MNHNS; CDR2 reads SASEGT. The CDR3 has 18 residues. V was pared by 4 bases and J by 3 bases, with 19 bases between. As DNA, the CDR3 is TGTGCCAGCAGTGCAACGCGAGAGGGCCGGCGTGGGGCCAACGTCCTGACTTTC. Amino acids: CASSATREGRRGANVLTF.

This chain's CDR3 is CASRDPNTEAFF. The CDR3 DNA reads as TGTGCCAGCAGGGATCCGAACACTGAAGCTTTCTTT. The chain employs TRBV3-1 (or the pseudogene TRBV3-2) and TRBJ1-1; D is unresolved. The germline gives CDR1 LGHDT, CDR2 YNNKEL (reference sequence). The CDR3 is 12 amino acids. Trimming took 6 bases from V and 1 from J, leaving 6 bases between them.

The J gene is TRBJ1-3, the V gene TRBV3-1 (or the pseudogene TRBV3-2); a possible D gene is TRBD1 (6 bases). This CDR3 comprises 17 residues. Between the trimmed V and J ends, which lost 1 base and 3 bases, there was a span of 16 bases. Germline lookup yields CDR1 LGHDT and CDR2 YNNKEL (reference sequence). The CDR3 loop is CASSQVGGRDHGNTIYF. CDR3 sequence (DNA): TGTGCCAGCAGCCAAGTTGGGGGCAGGGATCATGGAAACACCATATATTTT.

The chain combines TRBV11-2 with TRBJ2-5; D is possibly TRBD1 (5 bases). CDR3 size: 13 residues. CDR1 SGHAT and CDR2 FQNNGV come from the germline V gene. Trimming left V 6 bases short and J 2 bases short, with 10 bases between. The CDR3 bases are TGTGCCAGCAGTGTGACAGTACAAGAGACCCAGTACTTC. It encodes CASSVTVQETQYF.

The V gene is TRBV9, the J gene TRBJ2-1; 7 bases are shared with TRBD2. This CDR3 spans 15 amino acids. The J segment lost 13 bases and the V segment lost 0 bases, leaving 13 bases of the junction unmatched. From germline, CDR1 is SGDLS and CDR2 YYNGEE. This chain's CDR3 is CASSVEGSGSASQFF. CDR3 nucleotides: TGTGCCAGCAGCGTAGAAGGTAGCGGGTCTGCCTCCCAGTTCTTC.

The chain carries TRBV7-2 and TRBJ1-5; D remains ambiguous. Trimming removed 1 base from V and 0 bases from J, with 1 base in between. CDR3 size: 13 residues. Germline values: CDR1 SGHTA, CDR2 FQGNSA. CDR3 bases: TGTGCCAGCAGCTTAGATAGCAATCAGCCCCAGCATTTT. It yields the protein CASSLDSNQPQHF.